This T cell receptor (beta chain) is drawn from a study of regulatory T cells in long-lasting Graves disease. Study-level findings and limits: Persistent disease showed a preference for TRBV28, TRBJ1-2 and TRBJ2-5.

This clonotype was detected many times. Its antigen is not known. The length of the CDR3 is 14 residues. The V gene's germline CDR1 is SQVTM and CDR2 ANQGSEA. Trimming removed 0 bases from V and 1 base from J, with 9 bases in between. Time point reported: persistent/refractory GD, antithyroid drugs over 5 years with positive TRAb. PBMC RNA served as the TCR library source. EDTA tubes collected roughly 10 milliliters of peripheral blood. Relying on iRepertoire HTBI primers and Arm-PCR of CDR3 regions, the team built TCR beta libraries. Each CDR3 protein is one row after TCRdb ran MiXCR on the multiplex PCR reads. Found here are fewer than 450,000 distinct CDR3 sequences, 20% to 25% of them singletons; the top ten hold about 20%.

The specimen comprised peripheral blood mononuclear cells (PBMCs), sampled when the disease was refractory, from a patient treated with antithyroid drugs. The TCR was taken from a female donor with Graves disease. J is TRBJ1-1 and V is TRBV29-1, with a possible D match to TRBD1 (6 bases). The CDR3 DNA reads TGCAGCGTTGAAGACGGACAGAAGAACACTGAAGCTTTCTTT. Amino acids: CSVEDGQKNTEAFF.